Below, 14 T cell receptor beta chains from the same sample are listed, as sequenced in a study of T cells in Graves' hyperthyroidism and ophthalmopathy. The TCR beta CDR3 regions underwent amplification using RNA transcripts as the source. The TCR CDR3 was amplified in a first-round RT-PCR using the HTBI primer set. TCRdb itself ran the multiplex PCR reads through MiXCR, one entry per CDR3 protein. Here the sample spans about 210,000 distinct CDR3 sequences, more than 15% being singletons. Sample: blood. These receptors came from a man in his fifties or sixties with Graves' hyperthyroidism.

This clonotype was found many times. The V and J genes are TRBV6-1 and TRBJ2-7; 13 bases are shared with TRBD2. CDR3 size: 17 residues. The germline gives CDR1 MNHNS, CDR2 SASEGT. V was pared by 3 bases and J by 3 bases, with 8 bases of the junction left unmatched. The chain's CDR3 is CASSEPGLAGALYEQYF. The CDR3 DNA is TGTGCCAGCAGTGAGCCCGGACTAGCGGGAGCACTCTACGAGCAGTACTTC.

This clonotype has a handful of counts. The chain uses TRBV24-1 and TRBJ2-1, with D possibly matching TRBD2 (5 bases). There are 14 residues in the CDR3. CDR1 is KGHDR and CDR2 is SFDVKD in the germline V gene. Trimming took off 10 bases at V and 3 bases at J, with 15 bases between the two ends. In DNA form, the CDR3 reads TGTGCCACGTCCGGGATCCCTTACTACAATGAGCAGTTCTTC. This translates into CATSGIPYYNEQFF.

To note about this clonotype: At one of its ends the junction is not consistent with the germline gene, which may arise from a read error. The chain carries TRBV28 and TRBJ1-2, with a possible D match to TRBD1 (5 bases). The CDR3 totals 13 residues. CDR1 and CDR2 from the germline V gene are MDHEN and SYDVKM. CDR3 region: CAGSLGSIWGCTF. CDR3 DNA: TGTGCCGGCAGTTTAGGTAGCATTTGGGGCTGCACCTTC.

In its sample, this clonotype was seen many times. This sequence joins TRBV12-3 or TRBV12-4 and TRBJ2-1; 8 bases are a match to TRBD2. Trimming took 6 bases from V and 1 from J; bases not matched to a gene: 8. The CDR3 is 16 residues long. The CDR3 sequence: CASRPNLAGSYNEQFF. The CDR3 nucleotides read TGTGCCAGCAGGCCAAACCTAGCGGGTTCCTACAATGAGCAGTTCTTC.

This clonotype was observed at least ten times. V is TRBV7-2 and J is TRBJ1-1, with 8 bases matching TRBD1. CDR1 is SGHTA and CDR2 is FQGNSA in the germline V gene. CDR3 size: 15 residues. J gave up 4 bases and V 1 base, and 5 bases lay outside the gene matches. CDR3 protein: CASSLVQTGGTEAFF. CDR3 bases: TGTGCCAGCAGCTTAGTCCAAACAGGGGGCACTGAAGCTTTCTTT.

This clonotype was seen a few times. V gene TRBV5-5 combines with J gene TRBJ2-2; possible D gene TRBD1, 7 bases. V lost 4 bases and J lost 0, with 13 bases in between. The germline V gene encodes CDR1 SGHKS and CDR2 YYEKEE (reference sequence). This CDR3 region has 16 residues. CDR3 DNA: TGTGCCAGCAGCGATGACAGGGAGGCGAACACCGGGGAGCTGTTTTTT. Translating it yields CASSDDREANTGELFF. Filled out from reference TRBV5-5 and TRBJ2-2, the complete variable domain reads DAGVTQSPTHLIKTRGQQVTLRCSPISGHKSVSWYQQVLGQGPQFIFQYYEKEERGRGNFPDRFSARQFPNYSSELNVNALLLGDSALYLCASSDDREANTGELFFGEGSRLTVL.

This clonotype came up a few times. This sequence joins TRBV6-1 and TRBJ1-1; D is unresolved. V was shortened by 1 base and J by 1 base, with 7 bases between the two germline ends. Germline values: CDR1 MNHNS, CDR2 SASEGT. The CDR3 totals 14 residues. Here the CDR3 DNA reads TGTGCCAGCAGTGAAGACAGCCCGAACACTGAAGCTTTCTTT. Residues: CASSEDSPNTEAFF.

At least ten counts were recorded for this clonotype. The chain employs TRBV28 and TRBJ2-5, with 13 bases aligning to TRBD2. Germline CDR1 is MDHEN and CDR2 is SYDVKM. The trim removed 1 base at V and 5 bases at J, leaving 4 bases unmatched. The CDR3 runs 16 residues. The CDR3: CASSLSGLAGVETQYF. The CDR3 region has the DNA TGTGCCAGCAGTTTATCCGGACTAGCGGGAGTGGAGACCCAGTACTTC.

This clonotype was recorded many times. The chain combines TRBV5-1 with TRBJ2-7; a possible D gene is TRBD2 (5 bases). Trimming removed 5 bases at V and 2 bases at J, with 11 bases between. CDR1 SGHRS and CDR2 YFSETQ come from the germline V gene. This CDR3 has 13 residues. The CDR3 protein is CASSRGQAYEQYF. The CDR3 DNA sequence: TGCGCCAGCAGTCGGGGTCAAGCCTACGAGCAGTACTTC.

The CDR3 DNA follows: TGTGCCAGCAGCCAAGATCCAAGGGGGAGCGCGGATAGCACAGATACGCAGTATTTT. As protein: CASSQDPRGSADSTDTQYF. The chain joins TRBV3-1 to TRBJ2-3, with D perhaps matching TRBD1 (6 bases). V lost 0 bases and J 0 bases, leaving 19 bases between the germline ends. CDR3 size: 19 residues. Germline V gene data show CDR1 as LGHDT and CDR2 as YNNKEL (reference sequence).

At least ten counts were recorded for this clonotype. The rearrangement joins TRBV20-1 to TRBJ2-3, with TRBD2 identical over 11 bases. Germline lookup yields CDR1 DFQATT and CDR2 SNEGSKA (reference sequence). V lost 0 bases to trimming and J lost 1 base; unmatched junction nucleotides: 3. The CDR3 consists of 16 residues. This CDR3 is CSARELAGEGTDTQYF. The CDR3 DNA reads as TGCAGTGCTAGAGAACTAGCGGGGGAGGGCACAGATACGCAGTATTTT.

This clonotype was detected ten times or more. The chain has TRBV7-9 and TRBJ2-7, with D perhaps TRBD2 (6 bases). Germline CDR1 SEHNR, CDR2 FQNEAQ (reference sequence). This CDR3 is 14 amino acids long. The V and J ends lost 5 bases and 7 bases respectively, with 18 bases between them. CDR3 region: CASSPGTGEYEQYF. CDR3 sequence (DNA): TGTGCCAGCAGCCCCGGGACTGGAGAGTATGAGCAGTACTTC.

This clonotype was counted at least ten times. The gene calls are TRBV30 and TRBJ2-3; D is uncertain. This CDR3 has 15 residues. CDR1 GTSNPN and CDR2 SVGIG come from the germline V gene (reference sequence). V dropped 1 base and J dropped 0 bases, with 11 bases sitting between them. As DNA, the CDR3 is TGTGCCTGGAGTGGAACGACACGAAGCACAGATACGCAGTATTTT. Its protein product is CAWSGTTRSTDTQYF.

This chain joins TRBV20-1 and TRBJ2-5; a possible D gene is TRBD1 (7 bases). V was pared by 6 bases and J by 3 bases, with 17 bases between. CDR1 and CDR2 (germline): DFQATT, SNEGSKA (reference sequence). The CDR3 covers 14 residues. CDR3 in amino acids: CSALPGGTEETQYF. The CDR3 nucleotides are TGCAGTGCCCTCCCTGGCGGGACAGAAGAGACCCAGTACTTC.